These 2 T cell receptor beta chains originate from one sample sequenced in a study of identical twins. TCRdb re-called the 5' RACE reads through MiXCR, storing one row per CDR3 protein. The sample carries some 730,000 distinct CDR3 sequences, about 20% recorded once. These data also featured in a second study, about T cells expressing NK-cell markers.

The sequenced sample was PBMCs. The receptors derive from a young woman in good health.

The J gene is TRBJ2-7, the V gene TRBV5-5; a possible D gene is TRBD2 (6 bases). CDR3 length equals 13 residues. The germline gives CDR1 SGHKS, CDR2 YYEKEE (reference sequence). V lost 0 bases and J 7 bases, leaving 11 bases between the germline ends. DNA for the CDR3: TGTGCCAGCAGCTTGGACCTAGCGTGGGAGCAGTACTTC. It specifies CASSLDLAWEQYF.

The rearrangement links TRBV6-1 to TRBJ2-2; 7 bases align to TRBD1. CDR3 length: 13 residues. The trim removed 11 bases at V and 1 base at J, leaving 4 bases unmatched. Germline values: CDR1 MNHNS, CDR2 SASEGT. CDR3 nucleotides: TGTGCCGCGGACAGGCTGAACACCGGGGAGCTGTTTTTT. Protein: CAADRLNTGELFF.